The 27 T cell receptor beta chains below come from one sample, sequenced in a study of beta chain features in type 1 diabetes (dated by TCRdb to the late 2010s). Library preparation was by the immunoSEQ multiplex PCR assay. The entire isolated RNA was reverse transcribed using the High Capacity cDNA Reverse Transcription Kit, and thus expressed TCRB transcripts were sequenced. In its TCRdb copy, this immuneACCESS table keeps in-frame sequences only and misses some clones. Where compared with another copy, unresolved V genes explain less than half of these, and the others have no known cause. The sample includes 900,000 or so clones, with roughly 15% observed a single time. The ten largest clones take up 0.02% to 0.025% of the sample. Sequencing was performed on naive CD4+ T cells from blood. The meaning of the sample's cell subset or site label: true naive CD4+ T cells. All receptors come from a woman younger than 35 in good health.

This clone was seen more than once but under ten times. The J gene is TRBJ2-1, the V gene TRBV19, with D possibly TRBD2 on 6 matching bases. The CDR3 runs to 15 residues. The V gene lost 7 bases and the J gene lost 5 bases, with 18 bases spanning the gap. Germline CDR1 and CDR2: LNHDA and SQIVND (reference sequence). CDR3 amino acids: CASTRSGGTDNEQFF. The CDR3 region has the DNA TGTGCCAGTACCCGTAGCGGCGGAACAGACAATGAGCAGTTCTTC.

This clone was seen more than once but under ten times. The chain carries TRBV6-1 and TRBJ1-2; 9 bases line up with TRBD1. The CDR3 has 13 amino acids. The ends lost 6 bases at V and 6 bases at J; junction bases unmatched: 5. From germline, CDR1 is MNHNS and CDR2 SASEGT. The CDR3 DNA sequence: TGTGCCAGCAGCACTCGACAGGGGGATGGCTACACCTTC. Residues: CASSTRQGDGYTF.

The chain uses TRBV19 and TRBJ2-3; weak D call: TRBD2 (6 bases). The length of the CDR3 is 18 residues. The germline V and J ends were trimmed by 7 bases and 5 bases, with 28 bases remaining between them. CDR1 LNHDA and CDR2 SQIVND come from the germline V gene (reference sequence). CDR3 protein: CASTKYAPGERRGDTQYF. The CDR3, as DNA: TGTGCCAGTACCAAGTACGCCCCGGGAGAGCGGCGGGGAGATACGCAGTATTTT.

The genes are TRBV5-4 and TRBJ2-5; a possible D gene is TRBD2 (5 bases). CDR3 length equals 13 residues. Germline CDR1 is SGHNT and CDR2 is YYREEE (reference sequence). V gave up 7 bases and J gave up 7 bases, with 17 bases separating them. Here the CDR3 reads CASQLDDRGTQYF. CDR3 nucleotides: TGTGCCAGCCAGCTTGACGACCGGGGGACCCAGTACTTC.

In DNA form, the CDR3 reads TGTGCCAGCAGCTTATCGCCTTCGGGGGATGAGCAGTTCTTC. It codes for CASSLSPSGDEQFF. J is TRBJ2-1 and V is TRBV7-3; D is perhaps TRBD2 (6 bases). The length of the CDR3 is 14 residues. Germline assignment: CDR1 SGHTA and CDR2 FQGTGA. Trimming took 2 bases from V and 8 from J, leaving 13 bases between them.

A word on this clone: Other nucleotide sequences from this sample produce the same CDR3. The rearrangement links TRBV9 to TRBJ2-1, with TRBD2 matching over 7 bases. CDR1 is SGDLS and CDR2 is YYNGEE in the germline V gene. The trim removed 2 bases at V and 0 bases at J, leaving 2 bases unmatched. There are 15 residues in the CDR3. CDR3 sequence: CASSVGGNSYNEQFF. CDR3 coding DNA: TGTGCCAGCAGCGTCGGGGGGAACTCCTACAATGAGCAGTTCTTC.

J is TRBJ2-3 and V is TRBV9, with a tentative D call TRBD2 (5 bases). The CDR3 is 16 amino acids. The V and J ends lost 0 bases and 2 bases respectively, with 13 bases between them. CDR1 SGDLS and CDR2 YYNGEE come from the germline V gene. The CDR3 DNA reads TGTGCCAGCAGCGTAGGTAGTAGCGCCTACACAGATACGCAGTATTTT. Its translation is CASSVGSSAYTDTQYF.

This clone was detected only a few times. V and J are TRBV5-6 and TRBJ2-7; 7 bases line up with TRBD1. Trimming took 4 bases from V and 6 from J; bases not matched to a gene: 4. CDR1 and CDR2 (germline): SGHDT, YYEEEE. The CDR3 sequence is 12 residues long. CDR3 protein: CASSRTGREQYF. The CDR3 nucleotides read TGTGCCAGCAGCAGGACAGGTCGCGAGCAGTACTTC.

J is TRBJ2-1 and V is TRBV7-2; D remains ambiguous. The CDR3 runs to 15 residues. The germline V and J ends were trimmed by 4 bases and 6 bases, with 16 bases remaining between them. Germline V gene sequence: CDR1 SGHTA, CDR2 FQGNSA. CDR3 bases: TGTGCCAGCAGCTCCACTTTATTCCCCGGCAATGAGCAGTTCTTC. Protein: CASSSTLFPGNEQFF.

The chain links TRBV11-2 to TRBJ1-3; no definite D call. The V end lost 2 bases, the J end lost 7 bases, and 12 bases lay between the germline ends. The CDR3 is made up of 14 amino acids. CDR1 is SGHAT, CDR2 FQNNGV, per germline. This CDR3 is CASSLPLGRNTIYF. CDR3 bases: TGTGCCAGCAGCTTACCTCTGGGTCGGAACACCATATATTTT.

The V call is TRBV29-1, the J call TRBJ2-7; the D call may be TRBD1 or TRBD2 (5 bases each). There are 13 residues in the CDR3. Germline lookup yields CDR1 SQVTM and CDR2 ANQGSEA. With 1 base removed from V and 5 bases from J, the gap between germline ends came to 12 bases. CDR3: CSVEVWDPHEQYF. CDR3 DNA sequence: TGCAGCGTTGAAGTTTGGGACCCCCACGAGCAGTACTTC.

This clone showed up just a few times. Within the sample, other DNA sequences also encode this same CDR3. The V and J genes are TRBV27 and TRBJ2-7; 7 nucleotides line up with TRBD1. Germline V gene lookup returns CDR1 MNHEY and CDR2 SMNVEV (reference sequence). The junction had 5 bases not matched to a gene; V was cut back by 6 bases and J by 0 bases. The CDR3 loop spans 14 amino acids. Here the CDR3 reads CASSRQGSSYEQYF. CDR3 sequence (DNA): TGTGCCAGCAGCCGACAGGGCAGCTCCTACGAGCAGTACTTC.

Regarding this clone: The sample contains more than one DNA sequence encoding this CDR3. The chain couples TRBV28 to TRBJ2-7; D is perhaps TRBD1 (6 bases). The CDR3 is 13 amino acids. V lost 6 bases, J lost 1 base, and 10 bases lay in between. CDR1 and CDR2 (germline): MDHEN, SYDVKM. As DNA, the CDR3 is TGTGCCAGCAGCCTAGGACAGTCCTACGAGCAGTACTTC. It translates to CASSLGQSYEQYF.

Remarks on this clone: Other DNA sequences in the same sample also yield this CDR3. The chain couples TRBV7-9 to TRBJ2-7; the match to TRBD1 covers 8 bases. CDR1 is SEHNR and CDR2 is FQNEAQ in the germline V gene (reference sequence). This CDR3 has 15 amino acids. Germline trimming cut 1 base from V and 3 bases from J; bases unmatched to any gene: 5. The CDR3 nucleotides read TGTGCCAGCAGCTTAGGGCGGACAGGGAGCTACGAGCAGTACTTC. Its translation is CASSLGRTGSYEQYF.

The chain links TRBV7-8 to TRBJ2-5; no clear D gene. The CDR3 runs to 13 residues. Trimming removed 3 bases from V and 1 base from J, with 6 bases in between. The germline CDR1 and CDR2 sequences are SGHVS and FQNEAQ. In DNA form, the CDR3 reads TGTGCCAGCAGCTTCAGTACCCAAGAGACCCAGTACTTC. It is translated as CASSFSTQETQYF.

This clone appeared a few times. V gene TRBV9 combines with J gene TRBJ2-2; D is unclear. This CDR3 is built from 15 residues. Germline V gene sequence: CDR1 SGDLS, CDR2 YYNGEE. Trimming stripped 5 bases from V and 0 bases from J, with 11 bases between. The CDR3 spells CASRPLDTNTGELFF. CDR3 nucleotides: TGTGCCAGCAGACCCCTCGACACGAACACCGGGGAGCTGTTTTTT.

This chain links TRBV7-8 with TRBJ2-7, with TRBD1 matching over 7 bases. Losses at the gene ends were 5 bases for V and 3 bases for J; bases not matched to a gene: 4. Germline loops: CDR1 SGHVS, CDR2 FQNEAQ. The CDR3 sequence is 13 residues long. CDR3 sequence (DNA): TGTGCCAGCAGCAACTACAGGGGCTACGAGCAGTACTTC. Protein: CASSNYRGYEQYF.

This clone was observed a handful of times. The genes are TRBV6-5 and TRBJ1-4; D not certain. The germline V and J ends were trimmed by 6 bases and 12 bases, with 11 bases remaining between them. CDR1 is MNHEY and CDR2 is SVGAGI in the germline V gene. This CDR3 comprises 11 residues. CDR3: CASRSLGELFF. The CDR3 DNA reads TGTGCCAGCAGGTCTCTCGGCGAACTGTTTTTT.

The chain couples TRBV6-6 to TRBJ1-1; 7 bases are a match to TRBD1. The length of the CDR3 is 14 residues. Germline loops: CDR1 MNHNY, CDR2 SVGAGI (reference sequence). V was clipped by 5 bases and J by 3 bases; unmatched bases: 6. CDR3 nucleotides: TGTGCCAGCAGTACGGGACAGATCCACACTGAAGCTTTCTTT. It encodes CASSTGQIHTEAFF.

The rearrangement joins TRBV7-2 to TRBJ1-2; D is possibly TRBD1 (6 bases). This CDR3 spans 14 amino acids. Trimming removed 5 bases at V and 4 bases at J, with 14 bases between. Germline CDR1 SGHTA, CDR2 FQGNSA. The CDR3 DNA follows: TGTGCCAGCAGCCTACGACAGGAAGGCTATGGCTACACCTTC. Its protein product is CASSLRQEGYGYTF. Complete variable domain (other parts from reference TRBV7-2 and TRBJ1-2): GAGVSQSPSNKVTEKGKDVELRCDPISGHTALYWYRQSLGQGLEFLIYFQGNSAPDKSGLPSDRFSAERTGGSVSTLTIQRTQQEDSAVYLCASSLRQEGYGYTFGSGTRLTVV.

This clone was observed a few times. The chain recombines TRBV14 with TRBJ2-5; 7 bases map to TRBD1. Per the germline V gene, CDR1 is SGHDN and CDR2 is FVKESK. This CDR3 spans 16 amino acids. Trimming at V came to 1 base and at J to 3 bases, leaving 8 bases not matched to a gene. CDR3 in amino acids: CASSQGYGTVKETQYF. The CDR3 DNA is TGTGCCAGCAGCCAAGGGTATGGGACAGTAAAAGAGACCCAGTACTTC.

The CDR3 nucleotides are TGTGCCAGCAGCTTGGGGACAGGGCTCCTCAATCAGCCCCAGCATTTT. Amino acid sequence: CASSLGTGLLNQPQHF. This chain joins TRBV5-8 and TRBJ1-5, with 8 bases matching TRBD1. Germline assignment: CDR1 SGHTS and CDR2 YDEGEE. CDR3 length equals 16 residues. Trimming removed 0 bases from V and 3 bases from J; junction bases left unmatched: 5. The full variable domain, completed using reference TRBV5-8 and TRBJ1-5, is EAGVTQSPTHLIKTRGQQATLRCSPISGHTSVYWYQQALGLGLQFLLWYDEGEERNRGNFPPRFSGRQFPNYSSELNVNALELEDSALYLCASSLGTGLLNQPQHFGDGTRLSIL.

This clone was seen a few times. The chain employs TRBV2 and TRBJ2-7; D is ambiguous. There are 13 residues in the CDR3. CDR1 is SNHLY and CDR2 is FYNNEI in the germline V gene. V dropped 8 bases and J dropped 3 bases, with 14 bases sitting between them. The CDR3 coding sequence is TGTGCCAGCCGGGCCCCTTCGTTCTACGAGCAGTACTTC. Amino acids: CASRAPSFYEQYF.

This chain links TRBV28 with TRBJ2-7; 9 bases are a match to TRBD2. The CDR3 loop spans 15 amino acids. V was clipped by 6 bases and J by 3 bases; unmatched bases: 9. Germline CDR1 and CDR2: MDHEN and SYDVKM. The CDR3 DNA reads TGTGCCAGCAGCCGGAGTAGCGGGAGTCTCTACGAGCAGTACTTC. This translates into CASSRSSGSLYEQYF.

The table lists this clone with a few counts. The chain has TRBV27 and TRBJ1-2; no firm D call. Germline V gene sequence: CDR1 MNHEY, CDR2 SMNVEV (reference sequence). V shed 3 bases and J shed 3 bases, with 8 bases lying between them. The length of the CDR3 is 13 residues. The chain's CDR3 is CASSFSSDYGYTF. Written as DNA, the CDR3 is TGTGCCAGCAGTTTCTCGTCGGACTATGGCTACACCTTC.

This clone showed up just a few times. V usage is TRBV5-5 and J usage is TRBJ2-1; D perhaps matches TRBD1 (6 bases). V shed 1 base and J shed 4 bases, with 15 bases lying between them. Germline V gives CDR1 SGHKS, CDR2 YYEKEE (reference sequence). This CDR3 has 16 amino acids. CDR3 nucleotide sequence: TGTGCCAGCAGCTTGTCGGACAGCCTAAGGTACAATGAGCAGTTCTTC. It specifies CASSLSDSLRYNEQFF.

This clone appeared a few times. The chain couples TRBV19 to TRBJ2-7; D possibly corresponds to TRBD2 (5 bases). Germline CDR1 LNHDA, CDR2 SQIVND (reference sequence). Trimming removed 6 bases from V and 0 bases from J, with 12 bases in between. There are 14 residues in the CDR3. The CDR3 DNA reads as TGTGCCAGTAGCCTAGAAGCGGTCTCCTACGAGCAGTACTTC. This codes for CASSLEAVSYEQYF.